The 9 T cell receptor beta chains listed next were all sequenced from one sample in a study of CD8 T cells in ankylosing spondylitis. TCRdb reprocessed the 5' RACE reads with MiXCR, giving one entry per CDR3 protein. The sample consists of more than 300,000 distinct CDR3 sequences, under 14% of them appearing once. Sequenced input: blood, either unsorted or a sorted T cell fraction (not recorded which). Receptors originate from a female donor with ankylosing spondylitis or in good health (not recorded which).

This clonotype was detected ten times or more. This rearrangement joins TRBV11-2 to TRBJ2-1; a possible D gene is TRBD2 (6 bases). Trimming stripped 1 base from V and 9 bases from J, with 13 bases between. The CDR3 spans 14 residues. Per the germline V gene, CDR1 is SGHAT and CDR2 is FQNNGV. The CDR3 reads CASSLVGSSSEQFF. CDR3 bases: TGTGCCAGCAGCTTAGTCGGGAGCTCCAGTGAGCAGTTCTTC.

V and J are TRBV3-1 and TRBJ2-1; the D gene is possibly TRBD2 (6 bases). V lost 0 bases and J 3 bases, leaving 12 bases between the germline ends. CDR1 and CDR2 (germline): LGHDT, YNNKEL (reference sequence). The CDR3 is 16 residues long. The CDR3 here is CASSQDRSGYYNEQFF. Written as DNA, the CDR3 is TGTGCCAGCAGCCAAGATAGGAGCGGGTACTACAATGAGCAGTTCTTC.

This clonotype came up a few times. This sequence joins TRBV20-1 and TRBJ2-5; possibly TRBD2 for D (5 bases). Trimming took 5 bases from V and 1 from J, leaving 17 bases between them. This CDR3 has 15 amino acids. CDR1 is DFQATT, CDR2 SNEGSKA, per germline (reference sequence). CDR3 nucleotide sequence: TGCAGTGCTCGGAGACGAGGGTGGGGCCAAGAGACCCAGTACTTC. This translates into CSARRRGWGQETQYF.

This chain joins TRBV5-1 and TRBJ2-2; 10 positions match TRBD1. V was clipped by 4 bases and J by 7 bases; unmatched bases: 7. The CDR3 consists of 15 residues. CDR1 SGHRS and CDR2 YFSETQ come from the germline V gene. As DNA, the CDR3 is TGCGCCAGCAGCAGGACAGGGGGAAACGGCGGGGAGCTGTTTTTT. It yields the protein CASSRTGGNGGELFF.

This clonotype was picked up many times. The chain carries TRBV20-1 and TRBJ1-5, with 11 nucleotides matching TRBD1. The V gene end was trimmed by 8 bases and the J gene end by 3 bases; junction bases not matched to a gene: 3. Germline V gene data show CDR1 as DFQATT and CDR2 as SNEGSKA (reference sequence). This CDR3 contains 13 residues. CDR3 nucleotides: TGCAGTTCGGGACAGGGGGTCAATCAGCCCCAGCATTTT. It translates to CSSGQGVNQPQHF.

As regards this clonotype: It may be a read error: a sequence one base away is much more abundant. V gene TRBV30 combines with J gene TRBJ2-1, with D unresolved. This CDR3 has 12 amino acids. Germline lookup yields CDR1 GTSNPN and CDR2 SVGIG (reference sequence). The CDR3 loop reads CAWSGSSYELFF. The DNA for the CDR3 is TGTGCCTGGAGTGGATCTAGTTATGAGCTGTTCTTC.

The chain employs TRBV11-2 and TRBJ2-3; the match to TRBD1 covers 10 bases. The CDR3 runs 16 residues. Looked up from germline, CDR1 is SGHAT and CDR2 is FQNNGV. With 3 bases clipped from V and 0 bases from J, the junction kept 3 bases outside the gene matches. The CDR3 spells CASSLGDRGSTDTQYF. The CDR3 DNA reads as TGTGCCAGCAGCTTGGGGGACAGGGGTAGCACAGATACGCAGTATTTT. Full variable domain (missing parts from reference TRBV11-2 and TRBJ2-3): EAGVAQSPRYKIIEKRQSVAFWCNPISGHATLYWYQQILGQGPKLLIQFQNNGVVDDSQLPKDRFSAERLKGVDSTLKIQPAKLEDSAVYLCASSLGDRGSTDTQYFGPGTRLTVL.

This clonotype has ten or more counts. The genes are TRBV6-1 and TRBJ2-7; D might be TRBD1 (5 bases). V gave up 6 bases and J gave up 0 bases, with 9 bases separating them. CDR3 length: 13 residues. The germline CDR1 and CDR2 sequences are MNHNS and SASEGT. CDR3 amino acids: CASRVTVSYEQYF. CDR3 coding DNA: TGTGCCAGCAGGGTGACAGTCTCCTACGAGCAGTACTTC.

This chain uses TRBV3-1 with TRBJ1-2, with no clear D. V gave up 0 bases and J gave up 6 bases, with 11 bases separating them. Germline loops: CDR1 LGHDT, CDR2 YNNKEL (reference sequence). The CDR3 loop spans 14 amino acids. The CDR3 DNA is TGTGCCAGCAGCCAAGATTCCGGGAGGAATGGCTACACCTTC. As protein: CASSQDSGRNGYTF.